This T cell receptor (beta chain) was observed in a study of blood T cell repertoires in COVID-19. Across the study: Donors in the United States, Italy and Spain gave samples during acute or convalescent COVID-19. T cells, B-cell-depleted T cells, or PBMCs provided the cDNA or gDNA that served as material.

CDR1 and CDR2 (germline): KGHSH, LQKENI. Germline trimming cut 2 bases from V and 0 bases from J; bases unmatched to any gene: 2. This CDR3 has 15 residues. Per the study methods: Estimation of nucleated cell counts relied on the amplification of reference gene primers. Profiling relied on immunoSEQ multiplex PCR, and the TCRdb table lists in-frame clones only, not all of them. The DNA gave D and trimming, while V, J and clone size come from that table. The sample has around 81,000 clones, approximately 86% seen once. The chain has TRBV18 and TRBJ2-7, with 9 bases matching TRBD1. This clonotype was obtained from a woman aged 60-75 years with acute or convalescent COVID-19. Sequenced material: peripheral blood. The CDR3 loop reads CASSPLTGGSYEQYF. The CDR3, as DNA: TGTGCCAGCTCACCATTGACAGGGGGCTCCTACGAGCAGTACTTC. Full variable domain (outside the CDR3, taken from reference TRBV18 and TRBJ2-7): NAGVMQNPRHLVRRRGQEARLRCSPMKGHSHVYWYRQLPEEGLKFMVYLQKENIIDESGMPKERFSAEFPKEGPSILRIQQVVRGDSAAYFCASSPLTGGSYEQYFGPGTRLTVT.